These 7 T cell receptor beta chains share one sample of origin, sequenced in a study of OX40 agonist ivuxolimab in advanced cancers. Data came from immunoSEQ multiplex PCR; TCRdb stores just in-frame clones and leaves some out. The sample contains tens of thousands of clones, more than 75% of which appear only once. Source: CD4+ or CD8+ T cells sorted from blood, taken in a trial of the OX40 agonist ivuxolimab. These receptors came from an adult with an advanced solid tumor such as melanoma, head and neck, liver or kidney cancer.

This clone was detected only once. Within the sample, other DNA sequences also encode this same CDR3. The gene calls are TRBV5-1 and TRBJ1-1; D is unresolved. The CDR3 contains 19 residues. CDR1 is SGHRS, CDR2 YFSETQ, per germline. The ends were cut back, 4 bases at V and 0 bases at J, with 25 bases in the middle. The CDR3 is CASSPQIDYGRGMNTEAFF. The DNA of the CDR3 is TGCGCCAGCAGCCCCCAGATCGACTACGGGCGAGGGATGAACACTGAAGCTTTCTTT.

The chain recombines TRBV5-1 with TRBJ1-4; 8 nucleotides match TRBD1. The germline V gene has CDR1 SGHRS and CDR2 YFSETQ. CDR3 length: 16 amino acids. Germline trimming cut 4 bases from V and 7 bases from J; bases unmatched to any gene: 12. The chain's CDR3 is CASSLPGQARGEKLFF. The CDR3 DNA is TGCGCCAGCAGCCTCCCGGGACAGGCTCGGGGTGAAAAACTGTTTTTT.

J is TRBJ2-1 and V is TRBV10-1, with TRBD1 as a possible D gene (5 bases). The CDR3 runs 16 residues. With 2 bases removed from V and 3 bases from J, the gap between germline ends came to 14 bases. Per the germline V gene, CDR1 is WNHNN and CDR2 is SYGVQD (reference sequence). CDR3 nucleotide sequence: TGCGCCAGCAGTGAGCGTCAGGGCGTAAACTACAATGAGCAGTTCTTC. It specifies CASSERQGVNYNEQFF.

The rearrangement uses TRBV29-1 and TRBJ2-7; 9 bases match TRBD1. In germline, CDR1 is SQVTM, CDR2 ANQGSEA. CDR3 size: 14 residues. The V segment lost 6 bases and the J segment 3 bases; nucleotides outside the gene matches: 9. CDR3 DNA: TGCAGCGTCAGTGCCGGGACAGGGCTCTACGAGCAGTACTTC. This encodes CSVSAGTGLYEQYF.

This sequence joins TRBV7-9 and TRBJ1-1; no clear D. CDR1 and CDR2 (germline): SEHNR, FQNEAQ (reference sequence). This CDR3 spans 15 amino acids. Trimming cost V 3 bases and J 3 bases, with 14 bases left between them. The CDR3 nucleotides read TGTGCCAGCAGCTTGGAAAGACCCGTGGACACTGAAGCTTTCTTT. This translates into CASSLERPVDTEAFF.

The chain combines TRBV5-1 with TRBJ2-1; TRBD1 is a possible D gene (6 bases). The germline V and J ends were trimmed by 0 bases and 6 bases, with 16 bases remaining between them. The CDR3 length is 16 residues. CDR1 and CDR2 (germline): SGHRS, YFSETQ. The CDR3 here is CASSLEGVGGVNEQFF. The CDR3 nucleotides read TGCGCCAGCAGCTTGGAAGGGGTAGGGGGAGTCAATGAGCAGTTCTTC.

Details on this clone: This CDR3 fails to terminate in the conserved phenylalanine or tryptophan, so it likely reflects a read error. The chain joins TRBV25-1 to TRBJ1-6, with 9 nucleotides matching TRBD1. CDR3 length: 16 amino acids. V trimming: 4 bases; J trimming: 9 bases; junction bases outside the gene matches: 10. Germline V gene sequence: CDR1 MGHDK, CDR2 SYGVNS. The CDR3 bases are TGTGCCAGCAGTGCCGCCGGGACAGGGTGGGGTTCACCCCTCCACCTT. This translates into CASSAAGTGWGSPLHL.